The clone carrying this TCR beta chain appeared a few times. Its specificity is unknown. The entry originates in a study of identical twins. Overall study results and limits: Models, which agreed with sharing between unrelated individuals, nonetheless underestimated the out-of-frame TCR alpha sharing seen in monozygotic twins.

A universal primer site came from template switching; cDNA carried unique molecular identifiers. TCRdb reanalysed the 5' RACE reads using MiXCR and keeps one entry per CDR3 protein. The sample shows over 250,000 distinct CDR3 sequences, 7.5% to 9.5% of them seen only once. These data were likewise used in another study, on yellow fever vaccine responses in identical twins.

Sequencing input: CD8+ T cells sorted from blood. The receptor was isolated from a woman aged 18-29 years in good health.

The CDR3 bases are TGTGCCAGCAGCCTCGAAGCCCTAGCGGACCTCTACAATGAGCAGTTCTTC. Protein product: CASSLEALADLYNEQFF. The rearrangement links TRBV4-2 to TRBJ2-1; 7 bases match TRBD2. V lost 4 bases, J lost 3 bases, and 12 bases stayed unmatched. Germline V lookup: CDR1 LGHNA, CDR2 YNFKEQ. The CDR3 length is 17 residues.